The 23 T cell receptor beta chains presented below share a single source sample, sequenced in a study of Ad26.COV2.S vaccination and SARS-CoV-2 variants (dated by TCRdb to 2020 to 2023). The treatment or condition label on this specimen signifies: about 20 received Ad26.COV2.S at low or high dose, single or two shots; several received placebo; per-sample allocation not given. Repertoires of vaccine and placebo recipients were sequenced from samples taken on day 63 after the first injection. The protocol used for the library was the immunoSEQ multiplex PCR assay. TCRdb took this table from immuneACCESS and kept in-frame rearrangements with V and J called. Such tables lack part of the clones; where checked against another copy, unresolved V genes explain under half of the gap, and the rest is unexplained. The sample table records about 350,000 clones; roughly 85% of these occur just once. The ten largest clones represent about 3.3% of the sample.

The sample consisted of peripheral blood, taken in a trial of Ad26.COV2.S vaccine versus placebo. These receptor sequences come from a person between 18 and 65 years old who received the Ad26.COV2.S COVID-19 vaccine or a placebo.

Of note for this clone: At one end, the junction sequence differs from germline, possibly due to a read error. The identical CDR3 is also encoded by other nucleotide sequences in the sample. The CDR3 sequence: CASTRGAYSNQPQHF. For the CDR3, the DNA is TGTGCCAGTACCCGAGGGGCCTATAGCAATCAGCCCCAACATTTT. V and J are TRBV19 and TRBJ1-5, with a possible D match to TRBD1 (5 bases). The CDR3 extends over 15 amino acids. Germline CDR1 and CDR2: LNHDA and SQIVND (reference sequence).

This clone appeared a few times. The genes are TRBV29-1 and TRBJ1-5; the match to TRBD1 covers 8 bases. Trimming removed 6 bases from V and 5 bases from J; junction bases left unmatched: 6. Germline CDR1 SQVTM, CDR2 ANQGSEA. The CDR3 spans 13 residues. CDR3 protein: CSVSKTGDQPQHF. CDR3 DNA: TGCAGCGTATCGAAGACAGGGGATCAGCCCCAGCATTTT.

The V call is TRBV28, the J call TRBJ2-7; D is perhaps TRBD2 (7 bases). This CDR3 region has 14 residues. V gave up 6 bases and J gave up 2 bases, with 14 bases separating them. From germline, CDR1 is MDHEN and CDR2 SYDVKM. DNA for the CDR3: TGTGCCAGCAGCCCCTACGGGGGGCCCTACGAGCAGTACTTC. As protein: CASSPYGGPYEQYF.

The rearrangement uses TRBV4-1 and TRBJ2-1; D is undetermined. The V gene lost 0 bases and the J gene lost 15 bases, with 15 bases spanning the gap. Per the germline V gene, CDR1 is MGHRA and CDR2 is YSYEKL. This CDR3 has 13 amino acids. The CDR3 reads CASSQDPPAPGFF. For the CDR3, the DNA is TGCGCCAGCAGCCAAGATCCCCCTGCCCCAGGGTTCTTC.

This clone was seen a handful of times. The chain combines TRBV6-2 or TRBV6-3 with TRBJ2-2; no reliable D call. The V end was cut by 3 bases, the J end by 0 bases, with 11 bases between. The CDR3 runs to 16 residues. Germline V lookup: CDR1 MNHEY, CDR2 SVGEGT. CDR3 residues: CASSYDGPANTGELFF. The CDR3 bases are TGTGCCAGCAGTTATGACGGCCCCGCGAACACCGGGGAGCTGTTTTTT.

The V and J genes are TRBV30 and TRBJ2-7; D uncertain. Trimming took off 4 bases at V and 4 bases at J, with 14 bases between the two ends. Germline V gene data show CDR1 as GTSNPN and CDR2 as SVGIG (reference sequence). This CDR3 is built from 13 residues. The CDR3 sequence is CAWNVPQKYEQYF. The CDR3 coding sequence is TGTGCCTGGAATGTACCCCAGAAGTACGAGCAGTACTTC.

By proportion, this clone is medium-sized. The genes are TRBV6-2 or TRBV6-3 and TRBJ2-1, with TRBD2 matching 7 bases. V lost 0 bases to trimming and J lost 6 bases; unmatched junction nucleotides: 2. CDR1 MNHEY and CDR2 SVGEGT come from the germline V gene. The CDR3 is 14 residues long. CDR3 nucleotides: TGTGCCAGCAGTTACTCTAGCGGGTTCAATGAGCAGTTCTTC. Translation gives CASSYSSGFNEQFF.

The chain combines TRBV5-6 with TRBJ1-3; weak D call: TRBD1 (5 bases). Germline V gene lookup returns CDR1 SGHDT and CDR2 YYEEEE. This CDR3 has 14 amino acids. V was pared by 4 bases and J by 4 bases, with 12 bases between. The CDR3 DNA follows: TGTGCCAGCAGCGTAGCAGGGAACGGAAACACCATATATTTT. It yields the protein CASSVAGNGNTIYF.

As regards this clone: The sample holds other DNA sequences that translate to the same CDR3. J is TRBJ2-7 and V is TRBV18; D remains unclear. The CDR3 sequence is 12 residues long. In germline, CDR1 is KGHSH, CDR2 LQKENI. V shed 0 bases and J shed 7 bases, with 7 bases lying between them. The CDR3 protein is CASSPPGGEQYF. In DNA, the CDR3 is TGTGCCAGCTCACCACCGGGTGGGGAGCAGTACTTC.

The chain recombines TRBV7-2 with TRBJ1-2; no clear D. Germline V gives CDR1 SGHTA, CDR2 FQGNSA. The CDR3 loop spans 12 amino acids. V dropped 5 bases and J dropped 1 base, with 5 bases sitting between them. The CDR3 nucleotides read TGTGCCAGCAGCATGAGTAACTATGGCTACACCTTC. Protein sequence: CASSMSNYGYTF.

The chain has TRBV27 and TRBJ2-1, with D maybe TRBD2 (5 bases). V lost 6 bases to trimming and J lost 8 bases, with 14 bases between them. Germline-derived CDR1 and CDR2 are MNHEY and SMNVEV (reference sequence). The CDR3 contains 13 residues. CDR3 DNA sequence: TGTGCCAGCAGCCGCCGCGGGTTGGATGAGCAGTTCTTC. Translating gives CASSRRGLDEQFF.

The count of this clone is one. The J gene is TRBJ2-2, the V gene TRBV30, with TRBD2 matching over 14 bases. The ends lost 4 bases at V and 3 bases at J; junction bases unmatched: 4. Germline CDR1 and CDR2: GTSNPN and SVGIG (reference sequence). This CDR3 has 16 amino acids. The CDR3, as DNA: TGTGCCTGGACCGGACTAGCGGGAGGCCACACCGGGGAGCTGTTTTTT. It codes for CAWTGLAGGHTGELFF. Complete variable domain (other parts from reference TRBV30 and TRBJ2-2): SQTIHQWPATLVQPVGSPLSLECTVEGTSNPNLYWYRQAAGRGLQLLFYSVGIGQISSEVPQNLSASRPQDRQFILSSKKLLLSDSGFYLCAWTGLAGGHTGELFFGEGSRLTVL.

The chain has TRBV27 and TRBJ1-2; 7 bases map to TRBD1. The CDR3 runs to 19 residues. Unmatched junction bases numbered 15, after V lost 0 bases and J lost 2 bases. In germline, CDR1 is MNHEY, CDR2 SMNVEV (reference sequence). The CDR3 coding sequence is TGTGCCAGCAGTTTATCGGTTACTGGACAGGACAACCCGAACTATGGCTACACCTTC. The encoded protein is CASSLSVTGQDNPNYGYTF.

The rearrangement links TRBV6-5 to TRBJ2-7, with 8 bases that match TRBD1. CDR1 MNHEY and CDR2 SVGAGI come from the germline V gene. This CDR3 is built from 14 residues. V lost 5 bases to trimming and J lost 0 bases; unmatched junction nucleotides: 3. The CDR3 region has the DNA TGTGCCAGCAGTACGCAGGGGGCCTCCTACGAGCAGTACTTC. Its translation: CASSTQGASYEQYF.

The V and J genes are TRBV13 and TRBJ1-6; possible D gene TRBD1, 5 bases. CDR1 PRHDT and CDR2 FYEKMQ come from the germline V gene (reference sequence). V was pared by 4 bases and J by 7 bases, with 11 bases between. This CDR3 is built from 14 residues. The chain's CDR3 is CASSSTEKNSPLHF. CDR3 coding DNA: TGTGCCAGCAGCTCGACAGAAAAAAATTCACCCCTCCACTTT.

The J gene is TRBJ2-5, the V gene TRBV6-1; TRBD1 aligns across 10 bases. The CDR3 has 15 residues. Per the germline V gene, CDR1 is MNHNS and CDR2 is SASEGT. Germline trimming cut 1 base from V and 7 bases from J; bases unmatched to any gene: 6. In DNA form, the CDR3 reads TGTGCCAGCAGTGAAGAAGGGACAGGGGTGAGGACCCAGTACTTC. Protein: CASSEEGTGVRTQYF.

The rearrangement links TRBV5-1 to TRBJ2-3; D might be TRBD1 or TRBD2, each matching 5 bases. This CDR3 is built from 14 residues. V lost 3 bases, J lost 6 bases, and 14 bases lay in between. The germline CDR1 and CDR2 sequences are SGHRS and YFSETQ. CDR3 DNA sequence: TGCGCCAGCAGCTCCCGGGACGGGGCCGATACGCAGTATTTT. Protein sequence: CASSSRDGADTQYF.

The chain couples TRBV27 to TRBJ2-1; TRBD2 matches at 12 bases. The CDR3 is made up of 15 amino acids. Germline CDR1 and CDR2: MNHEY and SMNVEV (reference sequence). Germline trimming cut 6 bases from V and 7 bases from J; bases unmatched to any gene: 7. CDR3 DNA sequence: TGTGCCAGCAGGCTAGCGGGAGGGGCCCTAAATGAGCAGTTCTTC. The encoded protein is CASRLAGGALNEQFF.

V and J are TRBV28 and TRBJ2-1; TRBD1 agrees at 7 bases. Germline loops: CDR1 MDHEN, CDR2 SYDVKM. This CDR3 is 13 amino acids long. V trimming: 6 bases; J trimming: 6 bases; junction bases outside the gene matches: 5. DNA of the CDR3: TGTGCCAGCAGGACGGGACAGAGCAATGAGCAGTTCTTC. Translating gives CASRTGQSNEQFF. Full variable domain (rest looked up from reference TRBV28 and TRBJ2-1): DVKVTQSSRYLVKRTGEKVFLECVQDMDHENMFWYRQDPGLGLRLIYFSYDVKMKEKGDIPEGYSVSREKKERFSLILESASTNQTSMYLCASRTGQSNEQFFGPGTRLTVL.

The CDR3 is CASSLPSGVETSSYNEQFF. The CDR3 DNA reads TGCGCCAGCAGCTTGCCTAGCGGGGTTGAAACTTCCTCCTACAATGAGCAGTTCTTC. The chain recombines TRBV5-1 with TRBJ2-1; 9 bases agree with TRBD2. V lost 1 base and J lost 0; bases outside the gene matches: 11. The length of the CDR3 is 19 residues. The V gene's germline CDR1 is SGHRS and CDR2 YFSETQ.

The rearrangement links TRBV5-1 to TRBJ2-7; 8 positions match TRBD1. Germline V lookup: CDR1 SGHRS, CDR2 YFSETQ. This CDR3 has 16 residues. V dropped 2 bases and J dropped 5; count of bases not matched to a gene: 12. CDR3 DNA sequence: TGCGCCAGCAGCTTCGGGTGGACAGGGAGAGGGAACGAGCAGTACTTC. It yields the protein CASSFGWTGRGNEQYF. The full variable domain, its missing parts supplied by reference TRBV5-1 and TRBJ2-7, is KAGVTQTPRYLIKTRGQQVTLSCSPISGHRSVSWYQQTPGQGLQFLFEYFSETQRNKGNFPGRFSGRQFSNSRSEMNVSTLELGDSALYLCASSFGWTGRGNEQYFGPGTRLTVT.

The genes are TRBV9 and TRBJ2-5; perhaps D is TRBD1 or TRBD2 (5 bases each). Germline loops: CDR1 SGDLS, CDR2 YYNGEE. This CDR3 comprises 15 residues. Trimming took 0 bases from V and 4 from J, leaving 13 bases between them. The CDR3 DNA follows: TGTGCCAGCAGCGTAGAGGGGACCCGAGGAGAGACCCAGTACTTC. It encodes CASSVEGTRGETQYF.

The chain is built from TRBV14 and TRBJ2-5, with D unclear. The CDR3 is made up of 13 amino acids. V was cut by 2 bases and J by 7 bases, with 11 bases left in between. CDR1 SGHDN and CDR2 FVKESK come from the germline V gene. In DNA, the CDR3 is TGTGCCAGCAGCCAAAATGACGGTCCGACCCAGTACTTC. Residues: CASSQNDGPTQYF.